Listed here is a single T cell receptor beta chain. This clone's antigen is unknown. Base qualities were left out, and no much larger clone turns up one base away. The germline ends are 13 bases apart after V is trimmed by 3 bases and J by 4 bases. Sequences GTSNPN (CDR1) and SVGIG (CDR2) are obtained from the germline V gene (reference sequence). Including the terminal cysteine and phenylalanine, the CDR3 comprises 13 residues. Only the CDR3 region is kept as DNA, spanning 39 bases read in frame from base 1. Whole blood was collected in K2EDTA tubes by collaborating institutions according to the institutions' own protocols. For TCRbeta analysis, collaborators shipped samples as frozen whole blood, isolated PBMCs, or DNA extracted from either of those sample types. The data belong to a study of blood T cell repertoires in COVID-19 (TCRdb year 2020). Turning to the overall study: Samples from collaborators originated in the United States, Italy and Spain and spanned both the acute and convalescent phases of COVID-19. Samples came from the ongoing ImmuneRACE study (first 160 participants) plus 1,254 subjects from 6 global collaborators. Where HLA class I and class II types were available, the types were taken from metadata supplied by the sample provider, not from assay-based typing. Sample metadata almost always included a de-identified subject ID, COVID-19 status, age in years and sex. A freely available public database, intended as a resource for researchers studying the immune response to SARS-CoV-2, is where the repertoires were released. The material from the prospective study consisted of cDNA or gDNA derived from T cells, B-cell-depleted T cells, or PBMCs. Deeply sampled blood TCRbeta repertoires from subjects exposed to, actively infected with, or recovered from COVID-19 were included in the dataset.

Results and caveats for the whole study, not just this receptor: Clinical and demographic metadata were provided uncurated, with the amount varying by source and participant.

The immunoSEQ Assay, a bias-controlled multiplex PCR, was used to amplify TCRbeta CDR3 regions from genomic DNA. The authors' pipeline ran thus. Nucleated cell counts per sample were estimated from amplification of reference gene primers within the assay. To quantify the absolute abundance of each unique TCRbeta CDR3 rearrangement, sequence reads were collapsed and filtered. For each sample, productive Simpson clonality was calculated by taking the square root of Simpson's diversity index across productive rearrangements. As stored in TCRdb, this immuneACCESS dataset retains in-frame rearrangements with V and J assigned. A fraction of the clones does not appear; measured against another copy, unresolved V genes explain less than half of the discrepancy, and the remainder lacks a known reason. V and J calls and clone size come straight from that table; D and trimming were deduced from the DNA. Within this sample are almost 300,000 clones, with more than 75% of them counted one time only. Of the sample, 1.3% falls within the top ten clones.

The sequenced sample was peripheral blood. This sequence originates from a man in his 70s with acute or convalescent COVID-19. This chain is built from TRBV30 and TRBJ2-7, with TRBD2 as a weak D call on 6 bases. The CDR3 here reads CAWRAGRPYEQYF. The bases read TGTGCCTGGAGGGCGGGACGCCCGTACGAGCAGTACTTC.